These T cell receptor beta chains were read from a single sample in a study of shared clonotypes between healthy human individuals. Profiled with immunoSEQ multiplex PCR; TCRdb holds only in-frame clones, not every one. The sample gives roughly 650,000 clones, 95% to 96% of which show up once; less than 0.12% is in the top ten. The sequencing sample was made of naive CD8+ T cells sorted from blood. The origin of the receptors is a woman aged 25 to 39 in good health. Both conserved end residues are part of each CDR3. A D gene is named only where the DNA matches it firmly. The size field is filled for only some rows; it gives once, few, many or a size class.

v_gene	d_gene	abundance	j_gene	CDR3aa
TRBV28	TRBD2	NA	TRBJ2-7	CASSLRGGNLYEQYF
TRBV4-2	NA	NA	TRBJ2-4	CASSQVGGPSSVAKNIQYF
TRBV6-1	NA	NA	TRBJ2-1	CASGAGSLGNEQFF
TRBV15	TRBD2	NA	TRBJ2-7	CATSRGLAGGISYEQYF
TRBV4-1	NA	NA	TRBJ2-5	CASSPPTRADLQETQYF
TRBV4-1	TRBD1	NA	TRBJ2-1	CASSQTGTGVLNEQFF
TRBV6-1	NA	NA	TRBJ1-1	CASSAGLLNTEAFF
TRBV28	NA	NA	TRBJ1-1	CASRWTEGGPFF
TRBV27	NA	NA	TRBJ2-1	CASSFGLGYNEQFF
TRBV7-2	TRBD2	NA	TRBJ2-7	CASSLRLAGVDEQYF
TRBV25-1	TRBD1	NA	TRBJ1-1	CASSAQGDNTEAFF
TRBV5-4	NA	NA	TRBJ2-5	CASRDSLQETQYF
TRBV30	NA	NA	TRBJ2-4	CAWSVGDVGNIQYF
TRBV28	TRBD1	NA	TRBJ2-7	CASTGEGQGLPYEQYF
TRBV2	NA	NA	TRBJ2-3	CASSEGLAGTDTQYF
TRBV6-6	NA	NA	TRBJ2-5	CASSGLEETQYF
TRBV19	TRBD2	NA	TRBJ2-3	CASSFLLAGGSDTQYF
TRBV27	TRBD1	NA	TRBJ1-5	CASRTGGGNQPQHF
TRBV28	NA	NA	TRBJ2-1	CASSYRTNNEQFF
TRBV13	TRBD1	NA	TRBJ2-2	CASSLGTGGANTGELFF
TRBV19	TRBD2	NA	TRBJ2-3	CASTRTSGSTDTQYF
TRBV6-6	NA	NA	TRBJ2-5	CASSYSNRGAETQYF
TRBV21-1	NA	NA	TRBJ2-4	CASSTLPLAGGTKNIQYF
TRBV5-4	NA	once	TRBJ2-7	CASSPRLGAQIQYEQYF
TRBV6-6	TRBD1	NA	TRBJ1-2	CASSYAIGTEYGYTF
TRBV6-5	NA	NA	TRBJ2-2	CASSYSPGSGELFF
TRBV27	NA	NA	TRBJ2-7	CASSGGETYEQYF
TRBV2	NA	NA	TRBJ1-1	CASSAPGQRPEAFF
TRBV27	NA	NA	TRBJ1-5	CASSLTSPGNQPQHF
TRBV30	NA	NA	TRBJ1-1	CAWSGDEAFF
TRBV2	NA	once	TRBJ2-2	CASSGNTGELFF
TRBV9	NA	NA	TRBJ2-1	CASSVEESLDWANEQFF
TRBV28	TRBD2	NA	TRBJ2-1	CASSLGTSGYNEQFF
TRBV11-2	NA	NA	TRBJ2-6	CASSSFLGQVGSGANVLTF
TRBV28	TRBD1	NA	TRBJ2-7	CASSLTTGGYEQYF
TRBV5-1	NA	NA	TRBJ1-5	CASSLGEGSAVQPQHF
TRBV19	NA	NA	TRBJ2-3	CASSKGQWTLLTDTQYF
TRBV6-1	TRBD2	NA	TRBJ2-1	CASNRSGVKYNEQFF
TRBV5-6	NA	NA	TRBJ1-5	CASSLGAGGSNQPQHF
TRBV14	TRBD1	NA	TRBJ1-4	CASSPTGVGEKLFF